What follows are 2 T cell receptor beta chains derived from one specimen sequenced in a study of blood T cell repertoires in COVID-19. The repertoire was sequenced with immunoSEQ multiplex PCR; TCRdb's copy has only in-frame clones and lacks some. The table lists 100,000 to 150,000 clones, roughly 89% of them singletons. The material sequenced was peripheral blood. The source of these receptors is a man aged 60 to 69 with COVID-19, enrolled during active disease.

The chain is built from TRBV19 and TRBJ1-5; 9 bases fit TRBD1. V trimming: 4 bases; J trimming: 7 bases; junction bases outside the gene matches: 11. This CDR3 contains 16 residues. Per the germline V gene, CDR1 is LNHDA and CDR2 is SQIVND (reference sequence). The CDR3 DNA follows: TGTGCCAGTAGTACCACCGGGACAGGGATACGGCAGCCCCAGCATTTT. It codes for CASSTTGTGIRQPQHF.

This clone appeared a single time. This chain joins TRBV28 and TRBJ1-1; 9 nucleotides match TRBD1. V gave up 6 bases and J gave up 3 bases; unmatched junction bases: 8. Germline V lookup: CDR1 MDHEN, CDR2 SYDVKM. The CDR3 spans 15 residues. CDR3 amino acids: CASSTYRGRYTEAFF. The DNA for the CDR3 is TGTGCCAGCAGCACTTACAGGGGGCGGTACACTGAAGCTTTCTTT. Based on the CDR3 plus reference TRBV28 and TRBJ1-1, the full variable domain is DVKVTQSSRYLVKRTGEKVFLECVQDMDHENMFWYRQDPGLGLRLIYFSYDVKMKEKGDIPEGYSVSREKKERFSLILESASTNQTSMYLCASSTYRGRYTEAFFGQGTRLTVV.